Sequencing of this T cell receptor beta chain was carried out in a study of blood T cell repertoires in COVID-19. TCRdb's table, derived via immunoSEQ multiplex PCR, lists solely in-frame clones and lacks some. The data show about 63,000 clones, 79% seen once. CDR1 MNHNY and CDR2 SVGAGI come from the germline V gene (reference sequence). J gave up 4 bases and V 5 bases, and 12 bases lay outside the gene matches. CDR3 length: 17 amino acids. The TCR was taken from a human donor in a cohort sampled during active COVID-19. The rearrangement joins TRBV6-6 to TRBJ2-1; 9 bases fit TRBD1. The sample consisted of peripheral blood. CDR3 sequence reads: CASSLYSGQGTYNEQFF. CDR3 nucleotides: TGTGCCAGCAGTCTCTACTCGGGACAGGGAACTTACAATGAGCAGTTCTTC.